The 30 T cell receptor beta chains given below trace back to one sample, sequenced in a study of T-cell memory formation after mild COVID-19. TCRdb ran MiXCR on the 5' RACE reads and lists one entry per CDR3 protein. This sample carries about 170,000 distinct CDR3 sequences, 13% of them seen once, and the ten largest clones take 2.5% to 3.5%. Sequences were obtained from PBMCs or a T cell subset sorted from them (not recorded which). These receptors were collected from a man younger than 35 who had mild COVID-19 (a few samples of this study predate the infection). Cell type and time point are not known.

This clonotype has just a few counts. For the CDR3, the DNA is TGTGCCAGCAGAGACGATGGACAGAACAATCAGCCCCAGCATTTT. Protein product: CASRDDGQNNQPQHF. The rearrangement joins TRBV12-3 or TRBV12-4 to TRBJ1-5, with D possibly being TRBD1 (6 bases). This CDR3 is 15 amino acids long. V gave up 6 bases and J gave up 3 bases, with 15 bases separating them.

This chain joins TRBV30 and TRBJ2-5; possibly TRBD1 or TRBD2 for D (6 bases each). Trimming removed 4 bases at V and 5 bases at J, with 11 bases between. CDR3 length equals 12 residues. Germline lookup yields CDR1 GTSNPN and CDR2 SVGIG (reference sequence). The CDR3 sequence: CAWTGGGETQYF. CDR3 DNA sequence: TGTGCCTGGACAGGAGGGGGGGAGACCCAGTACTTC.

This clonotype was counted between two and nine times. The V and J genes are TRBV27 and TRBJ2-7; D uncertain. The CDR3 consists of 13 residues. The germline V and J ends were trimmed by 5 bases and 9 bases, with 17 bases remaining between them. Germline values: CDR1 MNHEY, CDR2 SMNVEV (reference sequence). The CDR3 nucleotides read TGTGCCAGCAGTCCCCCCGGCTACGGCGGGCAGTACTTC. Amino acid sequence: CASSPPGYGGQYF.

The genes are TRBV2 and TRBJ2-1; maybe TRBD1 (5 bases). Germline assignment: CDR1 SNHLY and CDR2 FYNNEI. With 0 bases removed from V and 4 bases from J, the gap between germline ends came to 7 bases. This CDR3 has 14 amino acids. The CDR3, as DNA: TGTGCCAGCAGTGAAGCGACAGATTACAATGAGCAGTTCTTC. Residues: CASSEATDYNEQFF.

The chain uses TRBV5-1 and TRBJ2-3; D unclear. V lost 0 bases, J lost 2 bases, and 10 bases lay in between. The germline CDR1 and CDR2 sequences are SGHRS and YFSETQ. The CDR3 runs to 15 residues. CDR3 region: CASSLAGQFTDTQYF. The CDR3 nucleotides are TGCGCCAGCAGCTTGGCGGGCCAGTTCACAGATACGCAGTATTTT.

This clonotype was counted only a few times. J is TRBJ2-7 and V is TRBV7-2, with 11 positions matching TRBD2. Germline CDR1 SGHTA, CDR2 FQGNSA. The V gene end was trimmed by 5 bases and the J gene end by 1 base; junction bases not matched to a gene: 4. This CDR3 has 15 amino acids. The CDR3 DNA reads as TGTGCCAGCAGCATACTAGCGGGGGAATCCTACGAGCAGTACTTC. Its translation: CASSILAGESYEQYF.

V is TRBV7-6 and J is TRBJ2-3; perhaps TRBD2 as D (6 bases). V was shortened by 2 bases and J by 1 base, with 13 bases between the two germline ends. The CDR3 is 16 residues long. Germline CDR1 and CDR2: SGHVS and FNYEAQ. CDR3 amino acids: CASSLPTGDRTDTQYF. CDR3 nucleotides: TGTGCCAGCAGCTTACCTACGGGGGACCGCACAGATACGCAGTATTTT.

This chain uses TRBV6-1 with TRBJ2-7, with 10 positions matching TRBD1. V was pared by 6 bases and J by 5 bases, with 7 bases of the junction left unmatched. The CDR3 contains 14 residues. Germline CDR1 and CDR2: MNHNS and SASEGT. The CDR3 loop reads CASRPGTGVNEQYV. The DNA of the CDR3 is TGTGCCAGCAGACCCGGGACAGGGGTGAACGAGCAGTACGTC.

This clonotype was seen at least ten times. The chain couples TRBV5-1 to TRBJ2-7; D gene uncertain. In germline, CDR1 is SGHRS, CDR2 YFSETQ. Between the trimmed V and J ends, which lost 4 bases and 3 bases, there was a span of 14 bases. The CDR3 covers 14 residues. The CDR3, as DNA: TGCGCCAGCAGCCGAGGTGTCGGAGTCTACGAGCAGTACTTC. Amino acid sequence: CASSRGVGVYEQYF.

The chain carries TRBV27 and TRBJ2-2, with D unclear. The germline CDR1 and CDR2 sequences are MNHEY and SMNVEV (reference sequence). The V end lost 6 bases, the J end lost 7 bases, and 6 bases lay between the germline ends. The CDR3 sequence is 11 residues long. The CDR3: CASSWDGELFF. The CDR3 coding sequence is TGTGCCAGCAGCTGGGACGGGGAGCTGTTTTTT.

CDR3 sequence: CASSYGQGANSPLHF. CDR3 nucleotides: TGCGCCAGCAGCTACGGACAGGGGGCTAATTCACCCCTCCACTTT. The rearrangement links TRBV5-1 to TRBJ1-6; 11 bases agree with TRBD1. Germline V CDR1 and CDR2: SGHRS, YFSETQ. CDR3 length: 15 residues. The ends lost 3 bases at V and 6 bases at J; junction bases unmatched: 2. Variable domain in full (rest from reference TRBV5-1 and TRBJ1-6): KAGVTQTPRYLIKTRGQQVTLSCSPISGHRSVSWYQQTPGQGLQFLFEYFSETQRNKGNFPGRFSGRQFSNSRSEMNVSTLELGDSALYLCASSYGQGANSPLHFGNGTRLTVT.

V and J are TRBV30 and TRBJ1-5; TRBD1 might be the D (5 bases). Germline V gene lookup returns CDR1 GTSNPN and CDR2 SVGIG (reference sequence). The CDR3 sequence is 13 residues long. The V end lost 6 bases, the J end lost 3 bases, and 12 bases lay between the germline ends. The chain's CDR3 is CACADSDNQPQHF. In DNA form, the CDR3 reads TGTGCCTGCGCCGACAGCGACAATCAGCCCCAGCATTTT. Variable domain in full (rest from reference TRBV30 and TRBJ1-5): SQTIHQWPATLVQPVGSPLSLECTVEGTSNPNLYWYRQAAGRGLQLLFYSVGIGQISSEVPQNLSASRPQDRQFILSSKKLLLSDSGFYLCACADSDNQPQHFGDGTRLSIL.

The table lists this clonotype with a few counts. The chain carries TRBV10-3 and TRBJ2-5, with 8 bases lining up with TRBD1. The CDR3 contains 14 residues. V was clipped by 4 bases and J by 4 bases; unmatched bases: 5. Looked up from germline, CDR1 is ENHRY and CDR2 is SYGVKD. This CDR3 reads CAISGIQGGETQYF. The CDR3 DNA reads as TGTGCCATCAGTGGCATACAGGGGGGAGAGACCCAGTACTTC.

This clonotype was seen more than once but under ten times. This rearrangement joins TRBV7-2 to TRBJ1-2; possibly TRBD1 for D (5 bases). The V and J ends lost 5 bases and 13 bases respectively, with 26 bases between them. Germline CDR1 SGHTA, CDR2 FQGNSA. The CDR3 length is 15 residues. The CDR3 region is CASSLDTRGDLRSTF. In DNA form, the CDR3 reads TGTGCCAGCAGCCTAGATACTCGGGGGGACCTCCGTAGCACCTTC. Complete variable domain (other parts from reference TRBV7-2 and TRBJ1-2): GAGVSQSPSNKVTEKGKDVELRCDPISGHTALYWYRQSLGQGLEFLIYFQGNSAPDKSGLPSDRFSAERTGGSVSTLTIQRTQQEDSAVYLCASSLDTRGDLRSTFGSGTRLTVV.

This clonotype appeared a few times. V and J are TRBV4-3 and TRBJ2-2, with TRBD1 matching 7 bases. The CDR3 is 12 residues long. Losses at the gene ends were 5 bases for V and 12 bases for J; bases not matched to a gene: 6. The germline V gene has CDR1 LGHNA and CDR2 YSLEER. The CDR3 here is CASSSPDRKLFF. The CDR3 DNA reads TGCGCCAGCAGCTCCCCGGACAGGAAGCTGTTTTTT.

V usage is TRBV5-1 and J usage is TRBJ2-2; possible D gene TRBD1, 5 bases. V gave up 6 bases and J gave up 0 bases, with 18 bases separating them. Germline V lookup: CDR1 SGHRS, CDR2 YFSETQ. This CDR3 region has 17 residues. The CDR3 DNA reads as TGCGCCAGCATAAAAGGGGAAGTCCGAACGAACACCGGGGAGCTGTTTTTT. It yields the protein CASIKGEVRTNTGELFF.

In its sample, this clonotype was seen a few times. The rearrangement uses TRBV29-1 and TRBJ2-5; the match to TRBD1 covers 9 bases. There are 15 residues in the CDR3. V lost 7 bases, J lost 6 bases, and 15 bases stayed unmatched. Germline-derived CDR1 and CDR2 are SQVTM and ANQGSEA. This CDR3 reads CSANPGQGTLKTQYF. The CDR3 DNA is TGCAGCGCCAACCCGGGACAGGGAACGTTAAAGACCCAGTACTTC. Drawing the rest from reference TRBV29-1 and TRBJ2-5, the complete variable domain is SAVISQKPSRDICQRGTSLTIQCQVDSQVTMMFWYRQQPGQSLTLIATANQGSEATYESGFVIDKFPISRPNLTFSTLTVSNMSPEDSSIYLCSANPGQGTLKTQYFGPGTRLLVL.

The chain combines TRBV6-2 or TRBV6-3 with TRBJ1-5; 9 nucleotides match TRBD1. The length of the CDR3 is 15 residues. Germline V gene sequence: CDR1 MNHEY, CDR2 SVGEGT. The junction had 12 bases not matched to a gene; V was cut back by 8 bases and J by 7 bases. CDR3 sequence: CASRKPGQGEQPQHF. CDR3 DNA: TGTGCCAGCCGAAAACCGGGACAGGGAGAACAGCCCCAGCATTTT.

This clonotype is judged medium-sized (0.01 to 0.1%). The rearrangement joins TRBV7-2 to TRBJ2-3; possible D gene TRBD2, 5 bases. Germline-derived CDR1 and CDR2 are SGHTA and FQGNSA. This CDR3 contains 13 residues. The V and J ends lost 3 bases and 6 bases respectively, with 10 bases between them. The CDR3 sequence is CASSFLPGDTQYF. The DNA of the CDR3 is TGTGCCAGCAGCTTCCTCCCGGGGGATACGCAGTATTTT.

In this sample, this clonotype turned up a few times. The chain carries TRBV7-9 and TRBJ1-6; 7 bases are shared with TRBD1. With V trimmed by 2 bases and J by 6 bases, 4 bases remained unmatched. CDR3 size: 15 residues. Germline CDR1 reads SEHNR; CDR2 reads FQNEAQ (reference sequence). The CDR3 sequence is CASSLIGTANSPLHF. As DNA, the CDR3 is TGTGCCAGCAGCTTAATTGGGACAGCTAATTCACCCCTCCACTTT.

This clonotype was seen a few times. The CDR3 coding sequence is TGTGCCAGCAGCCAAGATGTAACAGGGGCCCAGCCCCAGCATTTT. Translated, it gives CASSQDVTGAQPQHF. The chain combines TRBV3-1 with TRBJ1-5; 7 bases match TRBD1. In germline, CDR1 is LGHDT, CDR2 YNNKEL (reference sequence). This CDR3 has 15 amino acids. V gave up 0 bases and J gave up 7 bases; unmatched junction bases: 6.

The chain links TRBV7-2 to TRBJ2-3; no reliable D call. V shed 7 bases and J shed 0 bases, with 11 bases lying between them. The CDR3 spans 14 residues. Germline V gene data show CDR1 as SGHTA and CDR2 as FQGNSA. For the CDR3, the DNA is TGTGCCAGCACTTCGTGGGCAAGCACAGATACGCAGTATTTT. It codes for CASTSWASTDTQYF.

Many counts were recorded for this clonotype. For the CDR3, the DNA is TGCAGTGCTAGGGCGGGGGAGGAGACCCAGTACTTC. Encoded protein: CSARAGEETQYF. The rearrangement joins TRBV20-1 to TRBJ2-5, with 7 nucleotides matching TRBD2. This CDR3 is built from 12 residues. Germline V gene lookup returns CDR1 DFQATT and CDR2 SNEGSKA (reference sequence). V lost 3 bases, J lost 5 bases, and 3 bases stayed unmatched.

With respect to this clonotype: Since a much larger clone is just one base distant, this may be a read error. The chain joins TRBV5-1 to TRBJ2-5, with D perhaps TRBD1 (6 bases). The CDR3 covers 13 residues. Germline CDR1 reads SGHRS; CDR2 reads YFSETQ. Trimming stripped 1 base from V and 5 bases from J, with 9 bases between. CDR3 DNA sequence: TGCGCCAGCAGCTTGTCAGGGGATGAGACCCAGTACTTC. Residues: CASSLSGDETQYF.

V and J are TRBV5-1 and TRBJ2-7; D is perhaps TRBD2 (6 bases). The CDR3 sequence is 15 residues long. V dropped 0 bases and J dropped 3 bases, with 13 bases sitting between them. The germline CDR1 and CDR2 sequences are SGHRS and YFSETQ. This CDR3 reads CASSLDVGGIYEQYV. In nucleotides, the CDR3 is TGCGCCAGCAGCTTGGATGTTGGGGGGATCTACGAGCAGTACGTC.

This clonotype was counted many times. V usage is TRBV20-1 and J usage is TRBJ2-3; D remains unclear. V lost 3 bases and J 4 bases, leaving 5 bases between the germline ends. From germline, CDR1 is DFQATT and CDR2 SNEGSKA (reference sequence). CDR3 length: 11 residues. DNA for the CDR3: TGCAGTGCTAGCCGAGCAGATACGCAGTATTTT. As protein: CSASRADTQYF.

The V call is TRBV6-2 or TRBV6-3, the J call TRBJ2-4; unclear D gene. This CDR3 is 12 amino acids long. In germline, CDR1 is MNHEY, CDR2 SVGEGT. Trimming removed 6 bases at V and 9 bases at J, with 12 bases between. The CDR3 protein is CASRWQSGIQYF. The CDR3 DNA sequence: TGTGCCAGCAGATGGCAGTCCGGCATTCAGTACTTC.

This chain connects TRBV5-4 to TRBJ1-6, with a tentative D call TRBD1 (5 bases). This CDR3 region has 16 residues. The V gene's germline CDR1 is SGHNT and CDR2 YYREEE (reference sequence). V lost 1 base and J 9 bases, leaving 17 bases between the germline ends. CDR3 sequence (DNA): TGTGCCAGCAGCTTGCATCCGGCAGGGCAATTTTCACCCCTCCACTTT. Its protein product is CASSLHPAGQFSPLHF. Together with reference TRBV5-4 and TRBJ1-6, the CDR3 gives the full variable domain: ETGVTQSPTHLIKTRGQQVTLRCSSQSGHNTVSWYQQALGQGPQFIFQYYREEENGRGNFPPRFSGLQFPNYSSELNVNALELDDSALYLCASSLHPAGQFSPLHFGNGTRLTVT.

Many counts were recorded for this clonotype. V and J are TRBV18 and TRBJ2-1, with a weak D call TRBD1 (5 bases). Germline CDR1 and CDR2: KGHSH and LQKENI. V lost 2 bases and J 4 bases, leaving 6 bases between the germline ends. The CDR3 has 13 amino acids. CDR3 region: CASSPRTYNEQFF. In nucleotides, the CDR3 is TGTGCCAGCTCACCAAGGACATACAATGAGCAGTTCTTC.

This clonotype has more than one count but fewer than ten. The V call is TRBV12-3 or TRBV12-4, the J call TRBJ1-1; D is undetermined. The CDR3 length is 13 residues. V was clipped by 3 bases and J by 1 base, with 6 bases between them. The CDR3 bases are TGTGCCAGCAGTTTCCGCTCGAACACTGAAGCTTTCTTT. It is translated as CASSFRSNTEAFF.